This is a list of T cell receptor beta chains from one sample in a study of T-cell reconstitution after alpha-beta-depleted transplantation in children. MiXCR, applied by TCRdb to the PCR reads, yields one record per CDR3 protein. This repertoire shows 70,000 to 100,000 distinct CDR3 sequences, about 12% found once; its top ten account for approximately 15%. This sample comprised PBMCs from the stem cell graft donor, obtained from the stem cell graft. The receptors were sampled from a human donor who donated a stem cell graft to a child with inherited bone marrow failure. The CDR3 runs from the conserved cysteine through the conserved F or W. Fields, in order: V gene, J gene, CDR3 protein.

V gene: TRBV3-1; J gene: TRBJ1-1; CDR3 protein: CASSQVFSRVNTEAFF
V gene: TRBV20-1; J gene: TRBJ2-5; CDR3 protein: CSALRDSQETQYF
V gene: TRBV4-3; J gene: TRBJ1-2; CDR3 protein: CASSQDRGQSNYGYTF
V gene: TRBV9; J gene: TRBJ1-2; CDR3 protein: CASSAGPGPAIHNYGYTF
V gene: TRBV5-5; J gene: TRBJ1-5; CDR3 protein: CASSFGEGGQPQHF
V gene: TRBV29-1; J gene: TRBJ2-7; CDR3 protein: CSVAGGRAYEQYF
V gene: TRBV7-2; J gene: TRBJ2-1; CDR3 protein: CASSDAGTGAYNEQFF
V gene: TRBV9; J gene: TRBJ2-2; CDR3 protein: CASSGTGSTGELFF
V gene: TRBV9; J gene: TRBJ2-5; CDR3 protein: CASSVDWEETQYF
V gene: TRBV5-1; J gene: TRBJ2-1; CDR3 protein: CASSQLILAGGSNEQFF
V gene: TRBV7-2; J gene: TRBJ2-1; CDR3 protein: CASSVTGLGEQFF
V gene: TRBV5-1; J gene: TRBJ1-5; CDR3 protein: CASRRDTNQPQHF
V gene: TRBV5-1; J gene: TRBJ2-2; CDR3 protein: CASSLSSATGELFF
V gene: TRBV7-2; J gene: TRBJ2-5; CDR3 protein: CASSLDAGAGTQYF
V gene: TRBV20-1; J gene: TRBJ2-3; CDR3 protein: CSAPPQLGDTQYF
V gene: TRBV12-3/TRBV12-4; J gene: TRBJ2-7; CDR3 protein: CTCCLGGGRLAGFWGAQYF
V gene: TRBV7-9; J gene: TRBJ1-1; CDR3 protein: CASSWYTEAFF
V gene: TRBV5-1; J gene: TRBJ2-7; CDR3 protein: CASSLGPATGYYEQYF
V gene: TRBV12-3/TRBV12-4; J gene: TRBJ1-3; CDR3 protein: CASSFYGGNTIYF
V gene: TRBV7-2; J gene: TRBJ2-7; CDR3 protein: CASSPDRGNYEQYF
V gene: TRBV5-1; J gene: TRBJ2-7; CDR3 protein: CASSVTGTSAQYEQYF
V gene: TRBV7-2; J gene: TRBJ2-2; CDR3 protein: CASSFALAYYAGELFF
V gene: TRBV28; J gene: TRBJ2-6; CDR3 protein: CASSLGGTGANVLTF
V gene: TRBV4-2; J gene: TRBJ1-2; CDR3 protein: CAMSPGHLNYTF
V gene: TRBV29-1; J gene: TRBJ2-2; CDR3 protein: CSVSGPKNTGELFF
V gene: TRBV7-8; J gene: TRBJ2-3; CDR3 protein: CASSSLAEGGDTQYF
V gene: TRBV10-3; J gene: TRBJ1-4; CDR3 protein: CASSGGLDEKLFF
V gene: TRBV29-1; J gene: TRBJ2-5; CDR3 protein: CSVQGGETQYF
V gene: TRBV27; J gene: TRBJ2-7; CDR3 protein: CASSYDRAYEQYF
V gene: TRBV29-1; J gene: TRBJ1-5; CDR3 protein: CSVSEGLSQPQHF
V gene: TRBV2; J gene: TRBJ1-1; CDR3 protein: CASSAGIEAFF
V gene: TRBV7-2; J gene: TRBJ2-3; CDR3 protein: CASSSDRAIDTQYF
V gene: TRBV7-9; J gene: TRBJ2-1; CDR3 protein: CASSLEPENEQFF
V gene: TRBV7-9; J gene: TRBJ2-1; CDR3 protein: CASSLAGGEQFF
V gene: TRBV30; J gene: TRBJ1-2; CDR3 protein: CAWRGQLRNYGYTF
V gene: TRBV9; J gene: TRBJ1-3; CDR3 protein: CASSANPGGYGNTIYF
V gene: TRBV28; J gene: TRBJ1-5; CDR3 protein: CAARPSGTKYYSNQPQHF
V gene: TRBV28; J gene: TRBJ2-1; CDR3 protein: CASSLLRGNEQFF
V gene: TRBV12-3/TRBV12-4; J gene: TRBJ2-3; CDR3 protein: CASSLLASVSTDTQYF
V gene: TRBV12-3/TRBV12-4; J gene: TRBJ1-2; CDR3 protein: CASSRLNNYGYTF
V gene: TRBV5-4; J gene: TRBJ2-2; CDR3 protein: CASSFSIGELFF
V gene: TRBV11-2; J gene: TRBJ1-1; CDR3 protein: CASSLEGAGAEAFF